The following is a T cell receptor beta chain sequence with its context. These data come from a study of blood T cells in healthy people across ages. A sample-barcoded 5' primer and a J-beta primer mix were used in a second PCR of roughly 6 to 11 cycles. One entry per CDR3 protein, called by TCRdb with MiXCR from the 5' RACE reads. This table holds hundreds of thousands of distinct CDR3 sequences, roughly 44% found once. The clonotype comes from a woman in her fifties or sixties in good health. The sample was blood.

The DNA for the CDR3 is TGTGCCAGCAGTTCGGCGGGCGGATTGCGGGAGACCCAGTACTTC. Encoded protein: CASSSAGGLRETQYF. The chain employs TRBV6-6 and TRBJ2-5; D possibly corresponds to TRBD2 (5 bases). The germline CDR1 and CDR2 sequences are MNHNY and SVGAGI (reference sequence). The length of the CDR3 is 15 residues. V was clipped by 4 bases and J by 5 bases, with 17 bases between them.